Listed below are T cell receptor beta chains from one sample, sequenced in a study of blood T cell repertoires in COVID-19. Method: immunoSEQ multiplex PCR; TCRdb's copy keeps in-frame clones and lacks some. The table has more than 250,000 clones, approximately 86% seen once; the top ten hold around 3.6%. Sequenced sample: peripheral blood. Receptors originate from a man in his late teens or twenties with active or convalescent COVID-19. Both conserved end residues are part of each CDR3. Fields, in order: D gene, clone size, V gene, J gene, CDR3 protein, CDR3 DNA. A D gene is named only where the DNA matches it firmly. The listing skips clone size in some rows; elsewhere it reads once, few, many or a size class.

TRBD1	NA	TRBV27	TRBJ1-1	CASSYGQGEAFF	TGTGCCAGCAGTTACGGACAGGGTGAAGCTTTCTTT
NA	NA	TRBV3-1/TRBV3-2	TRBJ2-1	CASSQDLEGYEQFF	TGTGCCAGCAGCCAAGATTTGGAGGGTTATGAGCAGTTCTTC
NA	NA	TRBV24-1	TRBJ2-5	CATGGTDKETQYF	TGTGCCACCGGGGGGACAGATAAAGAGACCCAGTACTTC
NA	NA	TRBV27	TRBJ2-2	CASSLSRQATGELFF	TGTGCCAGCAGTTTATCGAGACAAGCCACCGGGGAGCTGTTTTTT
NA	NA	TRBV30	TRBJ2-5	CAWRQNQETQYF	TGTGCCTGGAGACAGAACCAAGAGACCCAGTACTTC
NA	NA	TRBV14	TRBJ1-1	CASSQLPTYPAFF	TGTGCCAGCAGCCAGCTCCCGACTTATCCGGCTTTCTTT
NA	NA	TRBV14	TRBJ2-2	CASSQVPLRSGELFF	TGTGCCAGCAGCCAAGTCCCGCTACGGTCCGGGGAGCTGTTTTTT
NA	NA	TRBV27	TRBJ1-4	CASSASQGRVKLFF	TGTGCCAGCAGCGCGTCACAGGGAAGGGTAAAACTGTTTTTT
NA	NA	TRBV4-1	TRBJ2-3	CASSHTGGLGADTQYF	TGCGCCAGCAGCCATACGGGTGGTTTGGGAGCAGATACGCAGTATTTT
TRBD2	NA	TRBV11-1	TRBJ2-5	CASRVSGRRGETQYF	TGTGCCAGCAGAGTTAGCGGGAGAAGGGGAGAGACCCAGTACTTC
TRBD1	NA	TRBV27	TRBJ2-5	CASSPGGYQETQYF	TGTGCCAGCAGCCCAGGGGGATACCAAGAGACCCAGTACTTC
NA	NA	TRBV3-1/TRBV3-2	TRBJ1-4	CASSPVVGATNEKLFF	TGTGCCAGCAGCCCCGTGGTGGGGGCCACTAATGAAAAACTGTTTTTT
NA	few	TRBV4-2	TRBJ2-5	CASSQSGEETQYF	TGTGCCAGCAGCCAGAGCGGTGAAGAGACCCAGTACTTC
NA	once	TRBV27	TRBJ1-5	CASNGGEPQHF	TGTGCCAGCAACGGGGGAGAGCCCCAGCATTTT
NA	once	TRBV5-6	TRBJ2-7	CASSTGTNLHYEQYF	TGTGCCAGCAGCACAGGGACTAATCTTCATTACGAGCAGTACTTC
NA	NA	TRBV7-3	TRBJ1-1	CASSLVGGNTEAFF	TGTGCCAGCAGCCTTGTGGGGGGGAACACTGAAGCTTTCTTT
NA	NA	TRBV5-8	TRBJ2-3	CASVHGGSSSTDTQYF	TGTGCCAGCGTCCATGGAGGGTCCTCTAGCACAGATACGCAGTATTTT
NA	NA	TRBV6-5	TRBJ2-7	CASRGGTGAYEQYF	TGTGCCAGCAGAGGCGGGACGGGGGCCTACGAGCAGTACTTC
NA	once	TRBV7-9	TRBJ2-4	CASSLSQTGRKNIQYF	TGTGCCAGCAGCTTATCCCAGACAGGACGTAAAAACATTCAGTACTTC
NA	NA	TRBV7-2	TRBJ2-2	CASSLASGSGELFF	TGTGCCAGCAGCTTAGCGAGCGGGTCCGGGGAGCTGTTTTTT
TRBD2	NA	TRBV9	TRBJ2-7	CASSVAGGLEQYF	TGTGCCAGCAGCGTAGCGGGGGGGCTCGAGCAGTACTTC
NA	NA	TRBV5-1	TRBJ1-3	CASSWAGGGNTIYF	TGCGCCAGCAGCTGGGCTGGGGGCGGAAACACCATATATTTT
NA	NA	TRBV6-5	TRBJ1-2	CASSYDGINYGYTF	TGTGCCAGCAGTTACGACGGGATTAACTATGGCTACACCTTC
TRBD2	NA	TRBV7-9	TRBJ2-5	CASSPGLGETQYF	TGTGCCAGCAGCCCGGGACTAGGGGAGACCCAGTACTTC
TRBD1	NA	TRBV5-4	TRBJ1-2	CASSQGDRPYGYTF	TGTGCCAGCAGCCAAGGGGACAGGCCTTATGGCTACACCTTC
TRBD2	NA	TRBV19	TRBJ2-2	CASKARLAGAGELFF	TGTGCCAGTAAGGCCCGACTAGCGGGGGCCGGGGAGCTGTTTTTT
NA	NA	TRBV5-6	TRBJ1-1	CASRQTGVNTEAFF	TGTGCCAGCAGGCAAACAGGCGTGAACACTGAAGCTTTCTTT
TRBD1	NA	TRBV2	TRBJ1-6	CASRTGGSYQALHF	TGTGCCAGTAGAACAGGGGGCTCGTATCAGGCCCTCCACTTT
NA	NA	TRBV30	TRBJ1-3	CAWSPLGGNPIYF	TGTGCCTGGAGCCCACTGGGGGGAAACCCCATATATTTT
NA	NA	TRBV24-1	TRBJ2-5	CATSDGGQETQYF	TGTGCCACCAGTGATGGAGGGCAGGAGACCCAGTACTTC
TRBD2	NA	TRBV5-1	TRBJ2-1	CASSDGLAGHNEQFF	TGCGCCAGCAGCGACGGACTAGCGGGACACAATGAGCAGTTCTTC
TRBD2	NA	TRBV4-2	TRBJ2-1	CASSHPPVSGRAYNEQFF	TGTGCCAGCAGCCACCCGCCCGTTAGCGGGAGGGCTTACAATGAGCAGTTCTTC
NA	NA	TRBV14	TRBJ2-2	CASSQIGNGELFF	TGTGCCAGCAGCCAAATCGGGAACGGGGAGCTGTTTTTT
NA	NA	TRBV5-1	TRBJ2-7	CASSSGGFSSSYEQYF	TGCGCCAGCTCCTCGGGCGGGTTTTCGAGCTCCTACGAGCAGTACTTC
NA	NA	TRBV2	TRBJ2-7	CASSGDLLRGSAYEQYF	TGTGCCAGCAGTGGGGATCTTTTGAGGGGGTCAGCGTACGAGCAGTACTTC